Shown below are 26 T cell receptor beta chains from a single sample sequenced in a study of control samples from healthy donors and cancer patients. Libraries were prepared by immunoSEQ multiplex PCR; TCRdb keeps only in-frame clonotypes and omits some of them. The sample lists about 24,000 clones; 83% were seen once. Sample: PBMCs. The receptors originated from a man aged 55 to 70 with head and neck cancer.

The chain employs TRBV5-6 and TRBJ2-1, with D perhaps given as TRBD1 or TRBD2 (5 bases each). This CDR3 is built from 15 residues. V was cut by 5 bases and J by 6 bases, with 18 bases left in between. In germline, CDR1 is SGHDT, CDR2 YYEEEE. CDR3 DNA: TGTGCCAGCAGTGCCGGGACCCCGGGGCGCAATGAGCAGTTCTTC. Its protein product is CASSAGTPGRNEQFF.

This chain joins TRBV7-2 and TRBJ2-3, with unresolved D. Germline V gives CDR1 SGHTA, CDR2 FQGNSA. The CDR3 runs to 13 residues. V lost 5 bases and J lost 4, with 10 bases in between. This CDR3 reads CASSPNPSDTQYF. The CDR3 DNA sequence: TGTGCCAGCAGCCCAAACCCGTCAGATACGCAGTATTTT.

This clone showed up just a few times. The rearrangement links TRBV4-3 to TRBJ2-5, with 11 positions matching TRBD1. V shed 3 bases, J shed 4 bases, and the junction held 1 base outside the gene matches. The germline V gene has CDR1 LGHNA and CDR2 YSLEER. CDR3 length equals 14 residues. DNA for the CDR3: TGCGCCAGCAGCCAGGGGACAGGGGGAGAGACCCAGTACTTC. Translating gives CASSQGTGGETQYF.

The chain has TRBV5-1 and TRBJ2-5; TRBD1 matches at 7 bases. The CDR3 consists of 17 residues. Per germline, CDR1 SGHRS and CDR2 YFSETQ. Trimming at V came to 1 base and at J to 7 bases, leaving 16 bases not matched to a gene. This CDR3 reads CASSLNPLGQPGMTQYF. The CDR3 nucleotides are TGCGCCAGCAGCTTGAACCCCCTGGGACAGCCGGGGATGACCCAGTACTTC.

This sequence joins TRBV12-3 or TRBV12-4 and TRBJ1-1, with no clear D. This CDR3 spans 12 amino acids. V was pared by 6 bases and J by 7 bases, with 12 bases between. DNA of the CDR3: TGTGCCAGCAGGGATCCCTTGCGTGAAGCTTTCTTT. Amino acid sequence: CASRDPLREAFF.

The rearrangement joins TRBV5-4 to TRBJ1-1; TRBD1 matches at 7 bases. CDR1 is SGHNT, CDR2 YYREEE, per germline (reference sequence). The length of the CDR3 is 15 residues. Germline trimming cut 0 bases from V and 6 bases from J; bases unmatched to any gene: 8. CDR3 DNA sequence: TGTGCCAGCAGCTTGGTGAGACAGGGAGGCCCTGAAGCTTTCTTT. Its translation is CASSLVRQGGPEAFF.

This sequence joins TRBV5-4 and TRBJ2-2; D uncertain. Trimming cost V 4 bases and J 5 bases, with 9 bases left between them. Per germline, CDR1 SGHNT and CDR2 YYREEE (reference sequence). This CDR3 is built from 13 residues. The CDR3 spells CASSRRNTGELFF. For the CDR3, the DNA is TGTGCCAGCAGCCGTAGAAATACCGGGGAGCTGTTTTTT.

In this sample, this clone turned up a few times. This sequence joins TRBV5-6 and TRBJ2-7; 13 bases fit TRBD2. The junction had 10 bases not matched to a gene; V was cut back by 4 bases and J by 6 bases. This CDR3 has 16 residues. CDR1 is SGHDT and CDR2 is YYEEEE in the germline V gene. CDR3 in amino acids: CASSLGMGLAGSEQYF. The DNA of the CDR3 is TGTGCCAGCAGCCTGGGAATGGGACTAGCGGGGTCCGAGCAGTACTTC.

This chain joins TRBV30 and TRBJ1-1; D uncertain. CDR3 length equals 13 residues. CDR1 is GTSNPN and CDR2 is SVGIG in the germline V gene (reference sequence). V lost 3 bases and J lost 0, with 8 bases in between. Here the CDR3 reads CAWRVQMNTEAFF. The DNA of the CDR3 is TGTGCCTGGAGGGTACAAATGAACACTGAAGCTTTCTTT.

The chain is built from TRBV19 and TRBJ1-2; 7 nucleotides align to TRBD1. Germline V lookup: CDR1 LNHDA, CDR2 SQIVND (reference sequence). The CDR3 covers 13 residues. J gave up 7 bases and V 4 bases, and 6 bases lay outside the gene matches. The CDR3 here is CASSTTGESGYTF. Here the CDR3 DNA reads TGTGCCAGTAGTACCACAGGGGAGTCTGGCTACACCTTC.

The V and J genes are TRBV6-6 and TRBJ1-1; D perhaps matches TRBD1 (5 bases). This CDR3 is built from 14 residues. The V and J ends lost 6 bases and 1 base respectively, with 12 bases between them. Germline CDR1 is MNHNY and CDR2 is SVGAGI (reference sequence). The CDR3 loop reads CASRLSGGNTEAFF. The CDR3 nucleotides read TGTGCCAGCAGACTTTCCGGGGGGAACACTGAAGCTTTCTTT.

This clone has only a few counts. The V gene is TRBV21-1, the J gene TRBJ1-2. TRBV21-1 counts as a pseudogene. The CDR3 loop spans 16 amino acids. CDR3 nucleotide sequence: TGTGCCAGCAGCAAAGATGTAGAATTCTCCAACTATGGCTACACCTTC. Its protein product is CASSKDVEFSNYGYTF.

This sequence joins TRBV2 and TRBJ2-6, with D possibly TRBD1 on 6 matching bases. CDR1 is SNHLY, CDR2 FYNNEI, per germline. CDR3 length equals 16 residues. Trimming pared 5 bases from V and 3 bases from J, leaving 14 bases between. In DNA, the CDR3 is TGTGCCAGCAGTCAGGGGCTACCGGGTGGGGCCAACGTCCTGACTTTC. Its translation is CASSQGLPGGANVLTF. Looking up the rest from reference TRBV2 and TRBJ2-6 gives the full variable domain: EPEVTQTPSHQVTQMGQEVILRCVPISNHLYFYWYRQILGQKVEFLVSFYNNEISEKSEIFDDQFSVERPDGSNFTLKIRSTKLEDSAMYFCASSQGLPGGANVLTFGAGSRLTVL.

This sequence joins TRBV28 and TRBJ1-6; D is unclear. Germline V lookup: CDR1 MDHEN, CDR2 SYDVKM. The CDR3 length is 13 residues. Trimming took 2 bases from V and 7 from J, leaving 6 bases between them. The CDR3 protein is CASSLPLNSPLHF. CDR3 coding DNA: TGTGCCAGCAGTTTACCGCTAAATTCACCCCTCCACTTT.

The rearrangement joins TRBV14 to TRBJ1-1; D gene uncertain. The CDR3 is made up of 13 amino acids. Germline V gives CDR1 SGHDN, CDR2 FVKESK. V lost 5 bases and J 2 bases, leaving 9 bases between the germline ends. The CDR3 DNA reads TGTGCCAGCAGCGCATGGGGTAACACTGAAGCTTTCTTT. This translates into CASSAWGNTEAFF.

V is TRBV3-1 (or the pseudogene TRBV3-2) and J is TRBJ2-2, with a possible D match to TRBD2 (5 bases). CDR1 and CDR2 (germline): LGHDT, YNNKEL (reference sequence). Trimming stripped 1 base from V and 8 bases from J, with 8 bases between. The CDR3 length is 13 residues. CDR3: CASSQGRGGELFF. The CDR3, as DNA: TGTGCCAGCAGCCAAGGGAGAGGGGGGGAGCTGTTTTTT.

The chain links TRBV5-6 to TRBJ2-5, with a tentative D call TRBD2 (5 bases). Trimming took 4 bases from V and 5 from J, leaving 15 bases between them. There are 14 residues in the CDR3. Germline lookup yields CDR1 SGHDT and CDR2 YYEEEE. CDR3 amino acids: CASSTLGRGETQYF. The CDR3 DNA is TGTGCCAGCAGCACTTTGGGGAGAGGGGAGACCCAGTACTTC.

The CDR3 sequence: CASSLGTARDYEQYF. The CDR3 DNA is TGCGCCAGCAGCTTAGGGACGGCTCGAGACTACGAGCAGTACTTC. The J gene is TRBJ2-7, the V gene TRBV5-1; D tentatively reads TRBD1 or TRBD2 (5 bases each). CDR1 and CDR2 (germline): SGHRS, YFSETQ. The CDR3 totals 15 residues. The germline V and J ends were trimmed by 2 bases and 3 bases, with 15 bases remaining between them.

The genes are TRBV5-1 and TRBJ1-1; D is unclear. CDR3 length: 14 amino acids. The germline V gene encodes CDR1 SGHRS and CDR2 YFSETQ. V was cut by 0 bases and J by 5 bases, with 11 bases left in between. The CDR3 region is CASSLDQALTEAFF. As DNA, the CDR3 is TGCGCCAGCAGCTTGGACCAGGCTCTGACTGAAGCTTTCTTT.

This chain uses TRBV4-1 with TRBJ1-2, with D perhaps TRBD1 (6 bases). The CDR3 runs 15 residues. Germline V gene sequence: CDR1 MGHRA, CDR2 YSYEKL. Between the trimmed V and J ends, which lost 0 bases and 4 bases, there was a span of 12 bases. The CDR3 sequence is CASSQDGQGTYGYTF. CDR3 bases: TGCGCCAGCAGCCAAGACGGGCAGGGGACCTATGGCTACACCTTC.

The V gene is TRBV27, the J gene TRBJ2-1; TRBD2 agrees at 12 bases. The germline V gene has CDR1 MNHEY and CDR2 SMNVEV (reference sequence). J was trimmed by 7 bases and V by 8 bases; bases with no gene match: 12. The CDR3 spans 16 residues. As DNA, the CDR3 is TGTGCCAGCCCCTCCCTAGCGGGAGGGCCAGGGAATGAGCAGTTCTTC. It specifies CASPSLAGGPGNEQFF.

V gene TRBV27 combines with J gene TRBJ2-7, with D perhaps given as TRBD1 or TRBD2 (5 bases each). The CDR3 runs to 14 residues. The V end was cut by 4 bases, the J end by 4 bases, with 14 bases between. CDR1 and CDR2 (germline): MNHEY, SMNVEV (reference sequence). The CDR3 region is CASSSGLRGYEQYF. The CDR3 bases are TGTGCCAGCAGTTCAGGGCTCCGCGGGTACGAGCAGTACTTC.

This chain joins TRBV29-1 and TRBJ2-7; 9 positions agree with TRBD1. The V gene end was trimmed by 6 bases and the J gene end by 1 base; junction bases not matched to a gene: 1. The CDR3 consists of 12 residues. The germline V gene has CDR1 SQVTM and CDR2 ANQGSEA. In DNA, the CDR3 is TGCAGCGTCGGACAGGGGTCCTACGAGCAGTACTTC. As protein: CSVGQGSYEQYF.

V gene TRBV18 combines with J gene TRBJ1-6; D is perhaps TRBD1 (6 bases). The germline V gene has CDR1 KGHSH and CDR2 LQKENI. The CDR3 covers 16 residues. V lost 4 bases and J 7 bases, leaving 17 bases between the germline ends. The DNA for the CDR3 is TGTGCCAGCTCACACGGCACCGGACAGCAGAATTCACCCCTCCACTTT. Translating gives CASSHGTGQQNSPLHF.

In DNA form, the CDR3 reads TGTGCCACCAGCAGAGTCGGCGGCCGAGGGGGCACAGATACGCAGTATTTT. It encodes CATSRVGGRGGTDTQYF. The chain uses TRBV15 and TRBJ2-3; D could derive from TRBD1 or TRBD2 (5 bases each). Germline values: CDR1 LNHNV, CDR2 YYDKDF (reference sequence). This CDR3 has 17 residues. Deletions cut 1 base from V and 1 base from J, with 15 bases between.

The V call is TRBV27, the J call TRBJ2-2; D might be TRBD1 (6 bases). In germline, CDR1 is MNHEY, CDR2 SMNVEV (reference sequence). Trimming removed 5 bases at V and 1 base at J, with 11 bases between. The CDR3 has 15 amino acids. The CDR3 DNA reads as TGTGCCAGCAGTATACAGGGACGGAACACCGGGGAGCTGTTTTTT. Protein: CASSIQGRNTGELFF.